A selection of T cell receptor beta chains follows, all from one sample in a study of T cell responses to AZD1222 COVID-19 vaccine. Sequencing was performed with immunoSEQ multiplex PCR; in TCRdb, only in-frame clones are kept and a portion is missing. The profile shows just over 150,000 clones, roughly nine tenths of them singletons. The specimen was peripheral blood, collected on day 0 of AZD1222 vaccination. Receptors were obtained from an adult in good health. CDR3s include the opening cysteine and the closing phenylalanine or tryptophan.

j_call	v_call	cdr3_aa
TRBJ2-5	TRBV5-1	CASSLGQETQYF
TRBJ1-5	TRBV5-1	CASSPGGHQPQHF
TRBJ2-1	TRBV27	CASSLLPAGGNSEQFF
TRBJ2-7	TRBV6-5	CASSYGTSGTYEQYF
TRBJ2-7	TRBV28	CASSPRTGQYF
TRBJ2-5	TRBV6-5	CASSYSSRGYGTQYF
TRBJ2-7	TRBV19	CASNDGEDPYEQYF
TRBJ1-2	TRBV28	CASSFFSVGGPKEKINYGYTF
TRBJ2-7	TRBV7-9	CASSSYRREHQYEQYF
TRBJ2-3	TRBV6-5	CASSYRRPQTDTQYF
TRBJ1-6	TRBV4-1	CASSQGAGRYSPLHF
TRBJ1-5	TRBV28	CASRSDRLNQPQHF
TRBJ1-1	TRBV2	CASSAAGLYTEAFF
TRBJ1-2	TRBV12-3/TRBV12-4	CASSLENYGYTF
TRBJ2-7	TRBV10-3	CAISELVAGGGYEQYF
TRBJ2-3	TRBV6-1	CASSEPLTDTQYF
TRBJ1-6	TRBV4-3	CASSQVKGTYNDSPLHF
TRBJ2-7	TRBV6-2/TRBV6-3	CASSYSSLGTTSYDTDYEQYF
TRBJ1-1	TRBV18	CASSPKAGGSEAFF
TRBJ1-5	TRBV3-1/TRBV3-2	CASSQGTGVGQPQHF
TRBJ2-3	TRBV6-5	CASSSDRVSPDTQYF
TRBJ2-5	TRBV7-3	CASSLYGTGDVETQYF
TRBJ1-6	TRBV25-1	CASSELGGTPYNSPLHF
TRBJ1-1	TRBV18	CASSVTGSNTEAFF
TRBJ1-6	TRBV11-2	CASSLDRAYNSPLHF